This T cell receptor beta chain was identified in a study of control samples from healthy donors and cancer patients. The V segment lost 2 bases and the J segment 7 bases; nucleotides outside the gene matches: 21. Germline CDR1 LGHDT, CDR2 YNNKEL (reference sequence). The CDR3 consists of 19 residues. The method was immunoSEQ multiplex PCR; TCRdb's version includes in-frame clones alone and lacks a portion of them. The sample lists 120,000 or so clones, 87% occurring once. The genes are TRBV3-1 (or the pseudogene TRBV3-2) and TRBJ1-2, with 8 bases matching TRBD1. This sequence originates from a man aged 40-50 years in good health. Source material: blood. CDR3 coding DNA: TGTGCCAGCAGCCAACGGAGAAGGGCAGGGGGCGGGAAAGTAACTGGCTACACCTTC. Translating gives CASSQRRRAGGGKVTGYTF.